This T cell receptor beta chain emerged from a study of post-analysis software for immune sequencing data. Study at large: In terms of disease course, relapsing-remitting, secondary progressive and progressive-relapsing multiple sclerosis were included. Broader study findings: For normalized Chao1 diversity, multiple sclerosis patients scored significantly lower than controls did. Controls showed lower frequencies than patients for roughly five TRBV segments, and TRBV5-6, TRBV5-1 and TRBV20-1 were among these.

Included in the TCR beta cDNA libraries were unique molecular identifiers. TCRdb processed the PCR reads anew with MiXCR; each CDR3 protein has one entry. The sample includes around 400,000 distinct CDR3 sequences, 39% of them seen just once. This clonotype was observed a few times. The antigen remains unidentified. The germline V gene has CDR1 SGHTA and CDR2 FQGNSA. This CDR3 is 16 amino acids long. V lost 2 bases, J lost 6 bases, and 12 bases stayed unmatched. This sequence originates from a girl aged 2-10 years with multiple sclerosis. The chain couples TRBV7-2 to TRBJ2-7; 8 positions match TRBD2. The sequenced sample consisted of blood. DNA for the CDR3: TGTGCCAGCAGCTTATCTCCGGGAGGGACGTACAGCGAGCAGTACTTC. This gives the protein CASSLSPGGTYSEQYF.